This T cell receptor beta chain was captured by sequencing in a study of blood T cell repertoires in COVID-19. This clone was recorded once. The table came from immunoSEQ multiplex PCR; TCRdb's copy has only in-frame clones and leaves some out. Here the sample spans roughly 330,000 clones, about 89% being singletons. Symptom resolution, clearance, or two negative PCRs marked donors in Cohort 3 as recovered. The germline V and J ends were trimmed by 4 bases and 6 bases, with 18 bases remaining between them. This CDR3 spans 15 amino acids. Germline V gene data show CDR1 as SGHTA and CDR2 as FQGNSA. V is TRBV7-2 and J is TRBJ1-2; D ambiguous. The TCR comes from a woman aged 25 to 39 who had recovered from COVID-19. The sequencing sample was made of PBMCs or T cells enriched from blood (not recorded which). The CDR3 spells CASSSPRRVRNGYTF. CDR3 sequence (DNA): TGTGCCAGCAGCTCTCCCCGGCGGGTGAGAAATGGCTACACCTTC. The full variable domain, its missing parts supplied by reference TRBV7-2 and TRBJ1-2, is GAGVSQSPSNKVTEKGKDVELRCDPISGHTALYWYRQSLGQGLEFLIYFQGNSAPDKSGLPSDRFSAERTGGSVSTLTIQRTQQEDSAVYLCASSSPRRVRNGYTFGSGTRLTVV.